This T cell receptor (beta chain) comes out of a study of blood T cell repertoires in COVID-19 (dated by TCRdb to 2019 to 2021). Regarding the complete study: Samples from collaborators originated in the United States, Italy and Spain and spanned both the acute and convalescent phases of COVID-19. Sample metadata almost always included a de-identified subject ID, COVID-19 status, age in years and sex. Subjects who had been exposed to COVID-19, were actively infected with it, or had recovered from it provided the deeply sampled blood TCRbeta repertoires that made up the dataset. The repertoires were released in a freely available public database meant as a resource for research on the immune response to SARS-CoV-2. The prospective study material was composed of cDNA or gDNA derived from T cells, B-cell-depleted T cells, or PBMCs. The samples were drawn from the first 160 participants of the ongoing ImmuneRACE study and from over 950 subjects provided by 6 global collaborators. Where HLA class I and class II types were available, the types were taken from metadata supplied by the sample provider, not from assay-based typing.

TCRbeta CDR3 regions were amplified from genomic DNA using the immunoSEQ Assay, a bias-controlled multiplex PCR. The source study handled its data this way. The number of nucleated cells in each sample was estimated by amplification of reference gene primers within the assay. To quantify the absolute abundance of each unique TCRbeta CDR3 rearrangement, sequence reads were collapsed and filtered. For each sample, productive Simpson clonality was calculated by taking the square root of Simpson's diversity index across productive rearrangements. The table was pulled from immuneACCESS by TCRdb, which kept in-frame rearrangements only. Such tables lose some clones; where checked, under half of the loss comes from unresolved V genes, and the rest has no known cause. Clone size and V and J calls were adopted from that table, with D and trimming inferred from the DNA. The sample contains approximately 65,000 clones, about nine tenths of them found a single time. The ten biggest clones cover under 6.5% of the sample.

The CDR3 contains 16 residues, cysteine and phenylalanine counted. Only the CDR3 DNA is retained, 48 bases long and in frame from the first base. CDR1 and CDR2 are read off the germline V gene as MNHEY and SVGAGI. Between the V and J ends, shortened by 0 bases and 3 bases respectively, the junction contains 14 bases. Remarks on this clone: Its antigen is not yet known. No much larger clonotype is one base removed from it; base qualities were not supplied.

Overall results and qualifications from the work: How much clinical and demographic metadata was included differed by source and by participant, and the metadata was provided uncurated.

Each collaborating institution followed its own protocols to collect whole blood in K2EDTA tubes. For TCRbeta analysis, collaborators shipped samples in one of three forms: frozen whole blood, isolated PBMCs, or DNA extracted from either of those sample types. The specimen sequenced was peripheral blood. This TCR was sampled from a woman under 30 with acute or convalescent COVID-19. The V and J segments used are TRBV6-5 and TRBJ1-1, with TRBD1 tentatively as D gene (6 bases match). The CDR3 sequence is CASSYSGRGLYTEAFF. The nucleotide sequence reads TGTGCCAGCAGTTACTCCGGCAGGGGATTGTACACTGAAGCTTTCTTT.